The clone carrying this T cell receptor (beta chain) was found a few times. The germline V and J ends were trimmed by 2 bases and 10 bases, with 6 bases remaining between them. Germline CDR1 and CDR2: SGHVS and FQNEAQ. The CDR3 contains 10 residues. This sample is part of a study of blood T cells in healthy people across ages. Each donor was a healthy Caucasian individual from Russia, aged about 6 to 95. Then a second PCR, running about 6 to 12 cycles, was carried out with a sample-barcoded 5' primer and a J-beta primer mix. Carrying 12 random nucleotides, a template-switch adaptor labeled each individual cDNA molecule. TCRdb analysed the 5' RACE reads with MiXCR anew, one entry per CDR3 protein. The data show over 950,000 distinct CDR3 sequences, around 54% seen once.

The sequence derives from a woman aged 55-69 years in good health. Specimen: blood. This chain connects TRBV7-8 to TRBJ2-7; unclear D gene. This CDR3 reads CASSLYAQYF. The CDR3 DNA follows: TGTGCCAGCAGCTTATATGCCCAGTACTTC.